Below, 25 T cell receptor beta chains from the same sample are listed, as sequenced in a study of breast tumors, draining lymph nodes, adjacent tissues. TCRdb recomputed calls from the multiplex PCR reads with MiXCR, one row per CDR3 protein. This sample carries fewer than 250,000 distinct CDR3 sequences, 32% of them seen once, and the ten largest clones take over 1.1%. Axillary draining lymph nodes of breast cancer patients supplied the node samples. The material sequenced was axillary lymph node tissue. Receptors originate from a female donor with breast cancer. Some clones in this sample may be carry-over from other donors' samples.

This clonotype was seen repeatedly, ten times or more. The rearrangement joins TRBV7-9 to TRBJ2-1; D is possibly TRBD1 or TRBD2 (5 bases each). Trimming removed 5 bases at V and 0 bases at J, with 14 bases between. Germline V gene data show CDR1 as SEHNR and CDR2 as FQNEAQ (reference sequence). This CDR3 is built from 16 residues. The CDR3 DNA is TGTGCCAGCAGCACCGGGACCTCTCTCTCCTACAATGAGCAGTTCTTC. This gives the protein CASSTGTSLSYNEQFF.

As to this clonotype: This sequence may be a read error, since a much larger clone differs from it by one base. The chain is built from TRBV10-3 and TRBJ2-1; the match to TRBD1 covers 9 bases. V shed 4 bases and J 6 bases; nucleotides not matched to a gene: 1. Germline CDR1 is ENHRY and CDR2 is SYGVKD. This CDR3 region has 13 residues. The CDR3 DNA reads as TGTGCCATCAGTGGACAGGGGGTCAATGAGCAGTTCTTC. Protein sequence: CAISGQGVNEQFF.

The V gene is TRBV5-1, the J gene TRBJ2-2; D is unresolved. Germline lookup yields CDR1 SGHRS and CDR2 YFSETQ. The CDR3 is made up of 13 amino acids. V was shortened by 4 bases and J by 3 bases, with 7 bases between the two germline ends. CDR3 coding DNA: TGCGCCAGCAGCGCTGTTGACACCGGGGAGCTGTTTTTT. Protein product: CASSAVDTGELFF.

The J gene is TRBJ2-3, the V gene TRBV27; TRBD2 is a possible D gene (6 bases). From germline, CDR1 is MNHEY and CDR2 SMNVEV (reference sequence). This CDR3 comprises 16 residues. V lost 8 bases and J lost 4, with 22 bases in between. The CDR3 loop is CASGHPGLTLADTQYF. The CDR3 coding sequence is TGTGCCAGCGGACATCCGGGACTTACTTTAGCAGATACGCAGTATTTT.

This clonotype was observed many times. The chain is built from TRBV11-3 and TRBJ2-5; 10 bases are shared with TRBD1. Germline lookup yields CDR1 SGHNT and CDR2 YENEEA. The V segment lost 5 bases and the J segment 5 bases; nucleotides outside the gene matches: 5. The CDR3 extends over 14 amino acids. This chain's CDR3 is CASSQTGGGETQYF. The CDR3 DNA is TGTGCCAGCAGCCAGACAGGGGGCGGTGAGACCCAGTACTTC.

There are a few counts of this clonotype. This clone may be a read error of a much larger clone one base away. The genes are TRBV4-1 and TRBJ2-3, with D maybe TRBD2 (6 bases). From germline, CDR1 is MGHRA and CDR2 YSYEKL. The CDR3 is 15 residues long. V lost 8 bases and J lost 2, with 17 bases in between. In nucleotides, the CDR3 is TGCGCCAGCGGCCCACGCAGCGGGTCCACAGATACGCAGTATTTT. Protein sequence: CASGPRSGSTDTQYF.

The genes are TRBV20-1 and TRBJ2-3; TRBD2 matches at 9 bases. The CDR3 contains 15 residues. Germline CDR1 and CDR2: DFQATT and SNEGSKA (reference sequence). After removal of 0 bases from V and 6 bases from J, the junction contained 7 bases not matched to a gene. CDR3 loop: CSARERRGRADTQYF. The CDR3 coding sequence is TGCAGTGCTAGAGAACGGCGCGGGAGGGCCGATACGCAGTATTTT.

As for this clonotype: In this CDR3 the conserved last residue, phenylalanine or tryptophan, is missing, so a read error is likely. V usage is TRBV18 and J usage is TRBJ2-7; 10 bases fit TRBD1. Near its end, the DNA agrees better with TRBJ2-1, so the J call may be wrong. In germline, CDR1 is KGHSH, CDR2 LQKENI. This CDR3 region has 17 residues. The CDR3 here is CASSPPVPGQGMREQFL. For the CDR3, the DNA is TGTGCCAGCTCACCACCGGTTCCGGGACAGGGGATGCGGGAGCAGTTCCTC.

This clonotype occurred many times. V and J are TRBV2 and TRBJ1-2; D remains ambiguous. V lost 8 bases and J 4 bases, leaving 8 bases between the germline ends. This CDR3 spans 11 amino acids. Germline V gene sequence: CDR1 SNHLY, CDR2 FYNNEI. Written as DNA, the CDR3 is TGTGCCAGCCGCGACATCTATGGCTACACCTTC. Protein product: CASRDIYGYTF.

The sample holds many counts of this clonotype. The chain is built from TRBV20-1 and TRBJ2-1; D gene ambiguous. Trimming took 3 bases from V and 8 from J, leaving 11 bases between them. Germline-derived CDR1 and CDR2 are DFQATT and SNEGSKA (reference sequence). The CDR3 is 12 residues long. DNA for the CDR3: TGCAGTGCTAGCGTATTTAGGCATGAGCAGTTCTTC. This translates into CSASVFRHEQFF.

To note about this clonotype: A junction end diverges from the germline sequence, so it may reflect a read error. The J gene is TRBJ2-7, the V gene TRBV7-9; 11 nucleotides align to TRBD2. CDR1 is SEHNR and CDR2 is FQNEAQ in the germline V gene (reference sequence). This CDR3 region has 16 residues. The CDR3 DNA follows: TGTACCAGCAGCCCCACCCGACTAGCGGGAATCAACGAGCAGCACTTC. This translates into CTSSPTRLAGINEQHF. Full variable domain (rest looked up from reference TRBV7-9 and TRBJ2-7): DTGVSQNPRHKITKRGQNVTFRCDPISEHNRLYWYRQTLGQGPEFLTYFQNEAQLEKSRLLSDRFSAERPKGSFSTLEIQRTEQGDSAMYLCTSSPTRLAGINEQHFGPGTRLTVT.

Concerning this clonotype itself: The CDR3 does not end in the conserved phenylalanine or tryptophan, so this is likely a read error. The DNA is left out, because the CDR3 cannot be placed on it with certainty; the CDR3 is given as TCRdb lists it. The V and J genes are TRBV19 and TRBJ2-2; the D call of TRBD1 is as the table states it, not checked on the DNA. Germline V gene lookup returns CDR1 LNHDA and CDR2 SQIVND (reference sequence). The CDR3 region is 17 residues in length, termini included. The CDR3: CASSNRQGGGTPGSCQS.

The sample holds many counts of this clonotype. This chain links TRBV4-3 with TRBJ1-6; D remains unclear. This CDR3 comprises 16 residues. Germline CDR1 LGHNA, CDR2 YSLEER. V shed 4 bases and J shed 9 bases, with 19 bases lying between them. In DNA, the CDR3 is TGCGCCAGCAGCCCGGTTTTTGACATGGGATTTTCACCCCTCCACTTT. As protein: CASSPVFDMGFSPLHF.

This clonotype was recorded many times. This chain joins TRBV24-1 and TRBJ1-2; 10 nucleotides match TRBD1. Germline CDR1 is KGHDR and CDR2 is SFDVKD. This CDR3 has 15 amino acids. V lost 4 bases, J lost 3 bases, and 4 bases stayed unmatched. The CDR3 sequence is CATSDPGQGHYGYTF. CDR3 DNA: TGTGCCACCAGTGACCCGGGACAGGGGCACTATGGCTACACCTTC.

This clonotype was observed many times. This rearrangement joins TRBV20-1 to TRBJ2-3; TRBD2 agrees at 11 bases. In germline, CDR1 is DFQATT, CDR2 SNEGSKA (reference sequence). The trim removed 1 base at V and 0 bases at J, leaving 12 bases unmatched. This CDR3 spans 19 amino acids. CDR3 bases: TGCAGTGCTAGAGCAGATGGGCTAGCGGGAGGTTCTAGCACAGATACGCAGTATTTT. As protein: CSARADGLAGGSSTDTQYF.

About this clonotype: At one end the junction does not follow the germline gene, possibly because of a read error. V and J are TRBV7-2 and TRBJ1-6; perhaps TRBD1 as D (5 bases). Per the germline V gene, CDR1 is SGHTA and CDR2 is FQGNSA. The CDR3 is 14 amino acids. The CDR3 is CASSLSGAGSPLRF. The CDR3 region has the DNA TGTGCCAGCAGCTTAAGCGGGGCTGGTTCACCCCTCCGCTTT.

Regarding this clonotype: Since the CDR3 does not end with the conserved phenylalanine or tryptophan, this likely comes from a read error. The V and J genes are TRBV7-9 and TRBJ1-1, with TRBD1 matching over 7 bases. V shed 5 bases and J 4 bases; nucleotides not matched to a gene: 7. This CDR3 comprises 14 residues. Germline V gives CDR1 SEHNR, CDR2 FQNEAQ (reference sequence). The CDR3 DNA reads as TGTGCCAGCAGCCGTACAGGGGCGGGCACTGAAGCTTTCCTT. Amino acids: CASSRTGAGTEAFL.

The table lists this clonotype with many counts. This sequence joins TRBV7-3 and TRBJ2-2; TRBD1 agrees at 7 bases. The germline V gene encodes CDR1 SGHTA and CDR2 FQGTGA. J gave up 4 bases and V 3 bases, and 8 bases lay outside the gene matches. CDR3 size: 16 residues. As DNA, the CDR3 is TGTGCCAGCAGCTTGTATGGGACAGTACGCACCGGGGAGCTGTTTTTT. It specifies CASSLYGTVRTGELFF.

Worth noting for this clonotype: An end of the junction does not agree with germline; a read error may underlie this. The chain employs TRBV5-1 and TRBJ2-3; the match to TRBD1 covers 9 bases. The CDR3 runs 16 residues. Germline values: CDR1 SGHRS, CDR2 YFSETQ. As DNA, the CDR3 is TGTGCCAGTGGGGGGGGAGGGACAGGGCTGACAGATACGCAGTATTTT. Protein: CASGGGGTGLTDTQYF. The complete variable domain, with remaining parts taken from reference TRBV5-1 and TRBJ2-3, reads KAGVTQTPRYLIKTRGQQVTLSCSPISGHRSVSWYQQTPGQGLQFLFEYFSETQRNKGNFPGRFSGRQFSNSRSEMNVSTLELGDSALYLCASGGGGTGLTDTQYFGPGTRLTVL.

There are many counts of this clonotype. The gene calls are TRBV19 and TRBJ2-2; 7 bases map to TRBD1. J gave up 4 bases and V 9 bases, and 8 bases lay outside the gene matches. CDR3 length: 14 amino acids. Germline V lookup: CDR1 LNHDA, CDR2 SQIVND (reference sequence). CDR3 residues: CASRLTGSTGELFF. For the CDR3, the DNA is TGTGCCAGCCGTTTGACAGGGAGCACCGGGGAGCTGTTTTTT.

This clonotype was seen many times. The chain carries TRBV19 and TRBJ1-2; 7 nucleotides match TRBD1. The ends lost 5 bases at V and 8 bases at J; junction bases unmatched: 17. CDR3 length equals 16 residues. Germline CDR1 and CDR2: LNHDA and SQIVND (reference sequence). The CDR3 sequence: CASSPGGGGGWGGYTF. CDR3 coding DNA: TGTGCCAGTAGTCCAGGGGGTGGTGGGGGCTGGGGCGGCTACACCTTC. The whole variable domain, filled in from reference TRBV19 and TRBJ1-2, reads DGGITQSPKYLFRKEGQNVTLSCEQNLNHDAMYWYRQDPGQGLRLIYYSQIVNDFQKGDIAEGYSVSREKKESFPLTVTSAQKNPTAFYLCASSPGGGGGWGGYTFGSGTRLTVV.

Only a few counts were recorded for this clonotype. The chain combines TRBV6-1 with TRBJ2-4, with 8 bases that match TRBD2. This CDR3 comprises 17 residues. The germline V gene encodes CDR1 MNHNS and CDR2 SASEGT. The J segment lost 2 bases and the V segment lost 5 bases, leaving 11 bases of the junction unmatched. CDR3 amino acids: CASSPGLAIATKNIQYF. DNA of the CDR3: TGTGCCAGCAGTCCTGGACTAGCAATAGCGACCAAAAACATTCAGTACTTC.

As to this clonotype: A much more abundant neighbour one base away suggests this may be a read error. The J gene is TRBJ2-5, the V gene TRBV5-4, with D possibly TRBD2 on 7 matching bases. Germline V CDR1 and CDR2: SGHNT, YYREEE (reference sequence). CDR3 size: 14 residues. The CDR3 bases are TGTGCCGGCAGCATGATAGGGGGGGGGGAGACCCAGTACTTC. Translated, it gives CAGSMIGGGETQYF.

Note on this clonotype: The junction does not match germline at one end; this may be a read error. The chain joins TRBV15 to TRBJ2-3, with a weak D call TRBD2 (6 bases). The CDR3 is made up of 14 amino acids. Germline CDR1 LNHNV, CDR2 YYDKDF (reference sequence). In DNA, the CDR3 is TGTGCCACCAGCAGAGAGGCGCCGGGAGCCCCCCCCAATTTT. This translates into CATSREAPGAPPNF.

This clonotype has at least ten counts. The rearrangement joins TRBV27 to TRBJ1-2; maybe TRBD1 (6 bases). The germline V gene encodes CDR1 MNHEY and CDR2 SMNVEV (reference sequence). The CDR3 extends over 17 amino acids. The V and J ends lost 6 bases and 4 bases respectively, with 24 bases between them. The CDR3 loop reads CASSRLGSQGTFYGYTF. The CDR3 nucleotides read TGTGCCAGCAGCCGATTAGGATCACAGGGAACCTTCTATGGCTACACCTTC.